This is a list of T cell receptor beta chains from one sample in a study of TIL therapy for anti-PD-1-resistant metastatic lung cancer. TCRdb keeps only in-frame clones here, not all; method: immunoSEQ multiplex PCR. This table has 50,000 to 60,000 clones, roughly four fifths appearing once. The sample here was blood, taken at baseline. The receptors were sampled from a person aged 25 to 80 with non-small cell lung cancer. The CDR3 runs from the conserved cysteine through the conserved F or W. D genes are given only for firm matches. Size tells how often a clone was seen (once, few, many) or the class of an expanded clone, and some rows leave it out.

CDR3 DNA: TGTGCCTGGAGTGTTCCGGGACTAGCGGACTACGAGCAGTACTTC
CDR3 protein: CAWSVPGLADYEQYF
J gene: TRBJ2-7
CDR3 length: 15
V gene: TRBV30
D gene: TRBD2
clone size: NA

CDR3 DNA: TGTGCCAGCAGCAAGGGGGACCTCGGGATAAGCTCCTATAATTCACCCCTCCACTTT
CDR3 protein: CASSKGDLGISSYNSPLHF
J gene: TRBJ1-6
CDR3 length: 19
V gene: TRBV9
D gene: NA
clone size: NA

CDR3 DNA: TGTGCCAGCTCACCAGGGACTACCTCCTACGAGCAGTACTTC
CDR3 protein: CASSPGTTSYEQYF
J gene: TRBJ2-7
CDR3 length: 14
V gene: TRBV18
D gene: TRBD2
clone size: NA

CDR3 DNA: TGCGCCAGCAGCCAAAAGACTTCCTCCTACAATGAGCAGTTCTTC
CDR3 protein: CASSQKTSSYNEQFF
J gene: TRBJ2-1
CDR3 length: 15
V gene: TRBV4-1
D gene: NA
clone size: NA

CDR3 DNA: TGTGCCAGCTCACCACCGCTAGCGGGAGTAGGCGAGCAGTACTTC
CDR3 protein: CASSPPLAGVGEQYF
J gene: TRBJ2-7
CDR3 length: 15
V gene: TRBV18
D gene: TRBD2
clone size: few

CDR3 DNA: TGTGCCAGCAGCTTAATTGTCTGGGGGAAAGGCACCGGGGAGCTGTTTTTT
CDR3 protein: CASSLIVWGKGTGELFF
J gene: TRBJ2-2
CDR3 length: 17
V gene: TRBV11-2
D gene: NA
clone size: NA

CDR3 DNA: TGCGCCAGCAGCTTGGATTACAGGGGAGAGACCCAGTACTTC
CDR3 protein: CASSLDYRGETQYF
J gene: TRBJ2-5
CDR3 length: 14
V gene: TRBV5-1
D gene: TRBD1
clone size: NA

CDR3 DNA: TGCGCCAGCAGCCAGGTCGGACGAAAAGAAGAGACCCAGTACTTC
CDR3 protein: CASSQVGRKEETQYF
J gene: TRBJ2-5
CDR3 length: 15
V gene: TRBV4-3
D gene: NA
clone size: few

CDR3 DNA: TGCGCCAGCAGCCACACAGGGTCGGATACGCAGTATTTT
CDR3 protein: CASSHTGSDTQYF
J gene: TRBJ2-3
CDR3 length: 13
V gene: TRBV4-3
D gene: NA
clone size: NA

CDR3 DNA: TGTGCCAGCACCCTTCGGGGGGGGCATGAGCAGTTCTTC
CDR3 protein: CASTLRGGHEQFF
J gene: TRBJ2-1
CDR3 length: 13
V gene: TRBV12-3/TRBV12-4
D gene: TRBD2
clone size: NA

CDR3 DNA: TGTGCCAGTAGTATAATTGACAGGGTTAATGAAAAACTGTTTTTT
CDR3 protein: CASSIIDRVNEKLFF
J gene: TRBJ1-4
CDR3 length: 15
V gene: TRBV19
D gene: TRBD1
clone size: NA

CDR3 DNA: TGCGCCAGCAGCCAAGAAGGGGGGGCGGTCTATGGCTACACCTTC
CDR3 protein: CASSQEGGAVYGYTF
J gene: TRBJ1-2
CDR3 length: 15
V gene: TRBV4-3
D gene: NA
clone size: few

CDR3 DNA: TGTGCCAGCAGTTTATTGTCCACGCGGGGTGGGGAGCAGTACTTC
CDR3 protein: CASSLLSTRGGEQYF
J gene: TRBJ2-7
CDR3 length: 15
V gene: TRBV27
D gene: NA
clone size: NA

CDR3 DNA: TGTGCCAGCAGTGAAGAAGGGACGGCTAACTATGGCTACACCTTC
CDR3 protein: CASSEEGTANYGYTF
J gene: TRBJ1-2
CDR3 length: 15
V gene: TRBV2
D gene: NA
clone size: NA

CDR3 DNA: TGTGCCAGCAGTGAAGGGGGACAGGGCAATCAGCCCCAGCATTTT
CDR3 protein: CASSEGGQGNQPQHF
J gene: TRBJ1-5
CDR3 length: 15
V gene: TRBV2
D gene: TRBD1
clone size: NA

CDR3 DNA: TGCGCCAGCAGCCAAGTACCGCGGGACGAGCAGTACTTC
CDR3 protein: CASSQVPRDEQYF
J gene: TRBJ2-7
CDR3 length: 13
V gene: TRBV4-1
D gene: NA
clone size: few

CDR3 DNA: TGTGCCAGCAGGAGGGGGGGTTCCGGCACAGATACGCAGTATTTT
CDR3 protein: CASRRGGSGTDTQYF
J gene: TRBJ2-3
CDR3 length: 15
V gene: TRBV7-2
D gene: NA
clone size: NA

CDR3 DNA: TGTGCCAGCAGCACAGGGGGCGCGGTCGGAGAGACCCAGTACTTC
CDR3 protein: CASSTGGAVGETQYF
J gene: TRBJ2-5
CDR3 length: 15
V gene: TRBV6-6
D gene: TRBD1
clone size: NA

CDR3 DNA: TGCGCCAGCAGCCAAGATCCAACAGGGTTCTACGAGCAGTACTTC
CDR3 protein: CASSQDPTGFYEQYF
J gene: TRBJ2-7
CDR3 length: 15
V gene: TRBV4-3
D gene: NA
clone size: NA

CDR3 DNA: TGTGCCAGCAGTCCTGTACCCGCGGCTAATGAAAAACTGTTTTTT
CDR3 protein: CASSPVPAANEKLFF
J gene: TRBJ1-4
CDR3 length: 15
V gene: TRBV2
D gene: NA
clone size: NA

CDR3 DNA: TGTGCCAGCTCACCGGGACAGGGGATAGAGACCCAGTACTTC
CDR3 protein: CASSPGQGIETQYF
J gene: TRBJ2-5
CDR3 length: 14
V gene: TRBV18
D gene: TRBD1
clone size: NA

CDR3 DNA: TGTGCCAGCAGCCCCCAGGATACGCAGTATTTT
CDR3 protein: CASSPQDTQYF
J gene: TRBJ2-3
CDR3 length: 11
V gene: TRBV7-2
D gene: NA
clone size: NA

CDR3 DNA: TGTGCCAGCACCGGAGGGGCGGCCTACGAGCAGTACTTC
CDR3 protein: CASTGGAAYEQYF
J gene: TRBJ2-7
CDR3 length: 13
V gene: TRBV2
D gene: NA
clone size: NA

CDR3 DNA: TGTGCCAGCAGCGTAGGGGATAGCGCCTCCTACGAGCAGTACTTC
CDR3 protein: CASSVGDSASYEQYF
J gene: TRBJ2-7
CDR3 length: 15
V gene: TRBV9
D gene: NA
clone size: NA

CDR3 DNA: TGTGCCTGGAGTTTCGGCTTGAACAGTCCTCGACTGAACACTGAAGCTTTCTTT
CDR3 protein: CAWSFGLNSPRLNTEAFF
J gene: TRBJ1-1
CDR3 length: 18
V gene: TRBV30
D gene: NA
clone size: NA

CDR3 DNA: TGTGCCAGCAGCCTCCGGACGGTCCATTTGCAGTTCTTC
CDR3 protein: CASSLRTVHLQFF
J gene: TRBJ2-1
CDR3 length: 13
V gene: TRBV7-8
D gene: NA
clone size: once

CDR3 DNA: TGTGCCAGCAGCCAAAAGTTAGCGGGGAGCTCCTACGAGCAGTACTTC
CDR3 protein: CASSQKLAGSSYEQYF
J gene: TRBJ2-7
CDR3 length: 16
V gene: TRBV4-2
D gene: TRBD2
clone size: once

CDR3 DNA: TGTGCCAGCTCGACTGACAGGGTGCGTCAGCCCCAGCATTTT
CDR3 protein: CASSTDRVRQPQHF
J gene: TRBJ1-5
CDR3 length: 14
V gene: TRBV18
D gene: TRBD1
clone size: NA

CDR3 DNA: TGTGCCAGCTCACCAGCAATGGGACAGGGGAAAGGTCAGCCCCAGCATTTT
CDR3 protein: CASSPAMGQGKGQPQHF
J gene: TRBJ1-5
CDR3 length: 17
V gene: TRBV18
D gene: TRBD1
clone size: NA

CDR3 DNA: TGTGCCACCTCGGACAGACCCTCTGGAAACACCATATATTTT
CDR3 protein: CATSDRPSGNTIYF
J gene: TRBJ1-3
CDR3 length: 14
V gene: TRBV19
D gene: NA
clone size: NA

CDR3 DNA: TGTGCCAGCAGCTCCGGACGGGTCTACGAGCAGTACTTC
CDR3 protein: CASSSGRVYEQYF
J gene: TRBJ2-7
CDR3 length: 13
V gene: TRBV7-2
D gene: NA
clone size: NA

CDR3 DNA: TGCGCCAGCAGCCAACAGGACGGGAAGGTGCAGTATTTT
CDR3 protein: CASSQQDGKVQYF
J gene: TRBJ2-3
CDR3 length: 13
V gene: TRBV4-3
D gene: NA
clone size: NA

CDR3 DNA: TGTGCCAGCAGTGAGGACAGGCCGAGCTCCTATAATTCACCCCTCCACTTT
CDR3 protein: CASSEDRPSSYNSPLHF
J gene: TRBJ1-6
CDR3 length: 17
V gene: TRBV2
D gene: TRBD1
clone size: few

CDR3 DNA: TGTGCCTGGAGTCCCCGAGACCTGGTGGGGCAGTTCTTC
CDR3 protein: CAWSPRDLVGQFF
J gene: TRBJ2-1
CDR3 length: 13
V gene: TRBV30
D gene: NA
clone size: NA

CDR3 DNA: TGTGCCAGCAGCCCCCGGGAGGGGCTGACCTACGAGCAGTACTTC
CDR3 protein: CASSPREGLTYEQYF
J gene: TRBJ2-7
CDR3 length: 15
V gene: TRBV7-2
D gene: TRBD2
clone size: NA

CDR3 DNA: TGTGCCAGCAGTCGACTAGCGGGAGACCAGTACTTC
CDR3 protein: CASSRLAGDQYF
J gene: TRBJ2-7
CDR3 length: 12
V gene: TRBV7-2
D gene: TRBD2
clone size: NA

CDR3 DNA: TGTGCCAGCTCGTTACGGTTCACAGATACGCAGTATTTT
CDR3 protein: CASSLRFTDTQYF
J gene: TRBJ2-3
CDR3 length: 13
V gene: TRBV18
D gene: NA
clone size: once

CDR3 DNA: TGTGCCAGCAGCGGGATTCAGAACACTGAAGCTTTCTTT
CDR3 protein: CASSGIQNTEAFF
J gene: TRBJ1-1
CDR3 length: 13
V gene: TRBV7-9
D gene: NA
clone size: NA

CDR3 DNA: TGTGCCAGCAGAAGGTCTAGCGGGAGGGCCTCCAATGAGCAGTTCTTC
CDR3 protein: CASRRSSGRASNEQFF
J gene: TRBJ2-1
CDR3 length: 16
V gene: TRBV11-2
D gene: TRBD2
clone size: NA

CDR3 DNA: TGTGCCACCAGTCCCGCTCTGGCGGGAGTGGAGCAGTTCTTC
CDR3 protein: CATSPALAGVEQFF
J gene: TRBJ2-1
CDR3 length: 14
V gene: TRBV24-1
D gene: TRBD2
clone size: NA

CDR3 DNA: TGTGCCAGCAGGTCGGGGGCTCAGAAGGTTGGCTACACCTTC
CDR3 protein: CASRSGAQKVGYTF
J gene: TRBJ1-2
CDR3 length: 14
V gene: TRBV28
D gene: NA
clone size: NA

CDR3 DNA: TGTGCCAGCCGGCGGGAGGGATATGGGGCCAACGTCCTGACTTTC
CDR3 protein: CASRREGYGANVLTF
J gene: TRBJ2-6
CDR3 length: 15
V gene: TRBV27
D gene: TRBD2
clone size: NA

CDR3 DNA: TGTGCCAGCAGCTTTTCTTTACAGGGGGTATCCGAGCAGTACTTC
CDR3 protein: CASSFSLQGVSEQYF
J gene: TRBJ2-7
CDR3 length: 15
V gene: TRBV5-6
D gene: TRBD1
clone size: NA

CDR3 DNA: TGTGCCAGCAGTCCCAGCGGGAGCTCCTACAATGAGCAGTTCTTC
CDR3 protein: CASSPSGSSYNEQFF
J gene: TRBJ2-1
CDR3 length: 15
V gene: TRBV7-9
D gene: TRBD2
clone size: NA

CDR3 DNA: TGTGCCAGTACCATAGGGGACAACAAGAATGGCTACACCTTC
CDR3 protein: CASTIGDNKNGYTF
J gene: TRBJ1-2
CDR3 length: 14
V gene: TRBV19
D gene: NA
clone size: NA

CDR3 DNA: TGTGCCAGTAGGGTGACAGGCGGAAACACCATATATTTT
CDR3 protein: CASRVTGGNTIYF
J gene: TRBJ1-3
CDR3 length: 13
V gene: TRBV19
D gene: NA
clone size: NA

CDR3 DNA: TGTGCCAGCAGTTCGCTTGGGACACAGTTTTCCTACGAGCAGTACTTC
CDR3 protein: CASSSLGTQFSYEQYF
J gene: TRBJ2-7
CDR3 length: 16
V gene: TRBV28
D gene: NA
clone size: NA